This TCR beta chain was identified during a study of CD8 T cells in ankylosing spondylitis. This clonotype was picked up a small number of times. One entry per CDR3 protein results from TCRdb running MiXCR on the 5' RACE reads. The sample holds more than 110,000 distinct CDR3 sequences, 7% to 10% seen once. The clonotype originates from a male donor with ankylosing spondylitis. The source material was synovial fluid, either unsorted or a sorted T cell fraction (not recorded which).

CDR3 coding DNA: TGCAGTGCTAGTCGGGACCGGATTGGGAAGCAGTTCTTC. Protein product: CSASRDRIGKQFF. The rearrangement links TRBV20-1 to TRBJ2-1; TRBD1 or TRBD2 may be the D gene (5 bases each). V dropped 3 bases and J dropped 11 bases, with 17 bases sitting between them. Looked up from germline, CDR1 is DFQATT and CDR2 is SNEGSKA (reference sequence). The CDR3 has 13 residues.